The T cell receptor (beta chain) described here comes from a study of T cell repertoires in aging, cancer and after chemotherapy. At the level of the study: Six age groups, ranging from 30 or younger to 70 or older, included the donors. Around 8.8 million TCR reads were in the whole dataset. Pre- and post-chemotherapy samples were paired from glioblastoma patients treated with temozolomide-based therapy. Study-wide points: Rebound thymic output was suggested by rising median generation probability during chemotherapy in each cancer cohort.

Notes on this clonotype: Its antigen is unknown.

Amplification of TCR beta used genomic DNA extracted from peripheral blood. Rearranged V-D-J TRB sequences were amplified with a mixed TRB-A/B primer pool. TCRdb used MiXCR to reprocess the multiplex PCR reads, holding one entry per CDR3 protein. The sample contains roughly 710 distinct CDR3 sequences, roughly 26% of which appear only once. Germline V gene data show CDR1 as SGHVS and CDR2 as FNYEAQ. The CDR3 loop spans 16 amino acids. The J segment lost 0 bases and the V segment lost 5 bases, leaving 4 bases of the junction unmatched. The sequence derives from a human donor with a solid tumor. V is TRBV7-6 and J is TRBJ2-1; 10 bases map to TRBD2. Sequencing was performed on blood. CDR3 DNA sequence: TGTGCCAGCAGCCAAGCGGGAGGGAGCTCCTACAATGAGCAGTTCTTC. Its translation: CASSQAGGSSYNEQFF.